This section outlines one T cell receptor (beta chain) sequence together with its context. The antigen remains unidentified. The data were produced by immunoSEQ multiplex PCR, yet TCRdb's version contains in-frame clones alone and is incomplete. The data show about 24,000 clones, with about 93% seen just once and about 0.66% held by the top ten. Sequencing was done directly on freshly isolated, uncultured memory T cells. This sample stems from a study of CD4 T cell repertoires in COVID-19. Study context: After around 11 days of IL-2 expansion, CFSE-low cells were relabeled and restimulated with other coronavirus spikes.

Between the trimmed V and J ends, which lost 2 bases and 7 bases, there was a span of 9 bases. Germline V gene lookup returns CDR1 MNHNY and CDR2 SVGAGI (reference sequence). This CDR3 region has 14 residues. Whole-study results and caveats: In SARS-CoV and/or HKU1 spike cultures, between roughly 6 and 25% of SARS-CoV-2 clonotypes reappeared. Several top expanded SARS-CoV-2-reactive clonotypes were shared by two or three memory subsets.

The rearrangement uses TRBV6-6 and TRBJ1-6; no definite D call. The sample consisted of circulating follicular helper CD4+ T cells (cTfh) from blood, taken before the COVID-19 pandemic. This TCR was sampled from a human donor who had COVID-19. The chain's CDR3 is CASSYAGRNSPLHF. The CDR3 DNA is TGTGCCAGCAGTTACGCAGGCCGAAATTCACCCCTCCACTTT.